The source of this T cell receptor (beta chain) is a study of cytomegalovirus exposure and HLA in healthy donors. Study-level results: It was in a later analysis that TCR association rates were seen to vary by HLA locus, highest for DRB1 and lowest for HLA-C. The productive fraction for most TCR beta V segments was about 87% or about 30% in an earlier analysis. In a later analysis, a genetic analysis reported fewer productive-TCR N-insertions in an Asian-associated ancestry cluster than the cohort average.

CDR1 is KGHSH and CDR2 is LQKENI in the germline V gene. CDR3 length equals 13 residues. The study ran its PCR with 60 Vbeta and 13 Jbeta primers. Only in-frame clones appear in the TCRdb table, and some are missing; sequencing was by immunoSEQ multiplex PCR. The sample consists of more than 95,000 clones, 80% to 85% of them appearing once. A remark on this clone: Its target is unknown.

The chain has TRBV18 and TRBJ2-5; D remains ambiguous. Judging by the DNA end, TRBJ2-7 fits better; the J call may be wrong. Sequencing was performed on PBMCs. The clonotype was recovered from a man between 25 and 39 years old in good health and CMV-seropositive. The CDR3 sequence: CASSPTRIYEQYF. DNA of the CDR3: TGTGCCAGCTCACCAACGCGGATCTACGAGCAGTACTTC.